This paragraph covers one T cell receptor beta chain sequence. Its specificity is not known. Unique molecular identifiers had been added to the TCR beta cDNA libraries. TCRdb fed the PCR reads into MiXCR, producing one record per CDR3 protein. This sample has roughly 600,000 distinct CDR3 sequences, with roughly two fifths found just once. The sample comes from a study of post-analysis software for immune sequencing data. Findings and limits, study-wide: Comparison with controls showed significantly lower normalized Chao1 diversity in multiple sclerosis patients. Elevated frequency relative to controls characterized 4 or 5 TRBV segments in patients, TRBV5-6, TRBV5-1 and TRBV20-1 among them.

Unmatched junction bases numbered 13, after V lost 8 bases and J lost 3 bases. The CDR3 runs 15 residues. The source material was blood. This sequence joins TRBV12-3 or TRBV12-4 and TRBJ2-7, with 7 bases fitting TRBD1. The sequence was obtained from a girl aged 5-17 years with multiple sclerosis. Written as DNA, the CDR3 is TGTGCCAGCGCTCGATCCGGGACAGCCGTCTACGAGCAGTACTTC. It specifies CASARSGTAVYEQYF.